The T cell receptor (beta chain) described here comes from a study of blood T cell repertoires in COVID-19. Background on the study: T cells, B-cell-depleted T cells, or PBMCs provided the cDNA or gDNA that served as material.

Trimming stripped 4 bases from V and 3 bases from J, with 6 bases between. Germline V gives CDR1 MNHEY, CDR2 SMNVEV (reference sequence). CDR3 length: 13 amino acids. TCRdb keeps only in-frame clones here, not all; method: immunoSEQ multiplex PCR. The sample has about 400,000 clones, approximately 90% seen once. The source of this sequence is a woman aged 30 to 39 with acute COVID-19. The material sequenced was PBMCs or T cells enriched from blood (not recorded which). The chain combines TRBV27 with TRBJ1-4; D perhaps matches TRBD1 (5 bases). CDR3 sequence reads: CASSSQANEKLFF. The CDR3 DNA is TGTGCCAGCAGTTCACAGGCTAATGAAAAACTGTTTTTT. The full variable domain, with the rest looked up from reference TRBV27 and TRBJ1-4, is EAQVTQNPRYLITVTGKKLTVTCSQNMNHEYMSWYRQDPGLGLRQIYYSMNVEVTDKGDVPEGYKVSRKEKRNFPLILESPSPNQTSLYFCASSSQANEKLFFGSGTQLSVL.